One T cell receptor beta chain is described in this entry. The donor cohort consisted entirely of Caucasian adults residing in Nashville, Tennessee. The record originates from a study of shared clonotypes between healthy human individuals. Trimming shortened V by 0 bases and J by 6 bases, and 16 bases separated the two germline ends. The CDR3 has 16 residues. Assay used: immunoSEQ multiplex PCR; TCRdb lists only in-frame clones, some missing. This table holds roughly 2.2 million clones, around 90% found once. The chain employs TRBV5-3 and TRBJ2-1; D is unresolved. TRBV5-3 is placed among ORFs of uncertain function. The source is a man aged 18 to 29 in good health. Some clones in this sample may be carry-over from other donors' samples. Sequenced sample: naive CD4+ T cells from PBMCs. The subset is: CD45RA+ positively selected. Here the CDR3 DNA reads TGTGCCAGAAGCTTGGCAGTAGTAGCAGATACCAATGAGCAGTTCTTC. Its protein is CARSLAVVADTNEQFF.